What follows are 10 T cell receptor beta chains derived from one specimen sequenced in a study of regulatory T cells in long-lasting Graves disease. Time point reported: persistent/refractory GD, antithyroid drugs over 5 years with positive TRAb. The TCR library was made from RNA extracted from PBMCs. Sequencing libraries for TCR beta were prepared with iRepertoire HTBI primers and Arm-PCR of CDR3 regions. TCRdb processed the multiplex PCR reads anew with MiXCR; each CDR3 protein has one entry. The table has about 290,000 distinct CDR3 sequences, roughly 21% seen once; the top ten hold around 50%. The sequencing here drew on peripheral blood mononuclear cells (PBMCs), taken when the disease was refractory, from a patient treated with antithyroid drugs. All receptors derive from a female donor with Graves disease.

This clonotype has ten or more counts. The V call is TRBV2, the J call TRBJ2-7, with a weak D call TRBD2 (6 bases). CDR1 is SNHLY and CDR2 is FYNNEI in the germline V gene. This CDR3 has 14 residues. V was pared by 5 bases and J by 2 bases, with 13 bases between. The CDR3: CASSRRLDPYEQYF. The CDR3 DNA follows: TGTGCCAGCAGTAGAAGACTAGACCCCTACGAGCAGTACTTC.

The chain has TRBV5-1 and TRBJ2-5; the D is unclear. V shed 0 bases and J shed 2 bases, with 11 bases lying between them. Germline values: CDR1 SGHRS, CDR2 YFSETQ. The CDR3 runs to 15 residues. The CDR3 reads CASSLGVIRQETQYF. In DNA, the CDR3 is TGCGCCAGCAGCTTGGGGGTCATCAGACAAGAGACCCAGTACTTC.

As concerns this clonotype: A much bigger clone sits one base away, suggesting this may be a read error. The chain recombines TRBV28 with TRBJ1-5; TRBD1 matches at 7 bases. CDR1 and CDR2 from the germline V gene are MDHEN and SYDVKM. CDR3 size: 17 residues. This CDR3 is CASSFRPYRGISQTQHF. The CDR3, as DNA: TGTGCCAGCAGTTTTCGACCCTACAGGGGCATAAGTCAGACCCAGCATTTT.

This clonotype was recorded a few times. The chain carries TRBV19 and TRBJ2-3; 7 bases fit TRBD1. The CDR3 is 15 amino acids. Trimming cost V 5 bases and J 0 bases; bases outside gene matches: 5. Germline values: CDR1 LNHDA, CDR2 SQIVND (reference sequence). CDR3 protein: CASSRDRPSTDTQYF. The CDR3 nucleotides are TGTGCCAGTAGTCGGGACAGACCTAGCACAGATACGCAGTATTTT. Based on the CDR3 plus reference TRBV19 and TRBJ2-3, the full variable domain is DGGITQSPKYLFRKEGQNVTLSCEQNLNHDAMYWYRQDPGQGLRLIYYSQIVNDFQKGDIAEGYSVSREKKESFPLTVTSAQKNPTAFYLCASSRDRPSTDTQYFGPGTRLTVL.

This clonotype was counted at least ten times. In DNA form, the CDR3 reads TGCGCCAGCAGCTTGGGTCCAGCGGACAGCTCCTACGAGCAGTACTTC. This encodes CASSLGPADSSYEQYF. The rearrangement links TRBV5-1 to TRBJ2-7, with D possibly being TRBD1 (6 bases). Germline loops: CDR1 SGHRS, CDR2 YFSETQ. Trimming shortened V by 0 bases and J by 0 bases, and 13 bases separated the two germline ends. The CDR3 is 16 amino acids.

V usage is TRBV18 and J usage is TRBJ2-3; 8 bases map to TRBD2. After removal of 2 bases from V and 3 bases from J, the junction contained 1 base not matched to a gene. CDR1 and CDR2 (germline): KGHSH, LQKENI. The CDR3 runs 14 residues. The CDR3 region has the DNA TGTGCCAGCTCACCATCTAGCGGGACAGATACGCAGTATTTT. Its protein product is CASSPSSGTDTQYF.

This chain joins TRBV29-1 and TRBJ1-2; tentatively, D is TRBD1 (5 bases). Germline V gene sequence: CDR1 SQVTM, CDR2 ANQGSEA. The germline V and J ends were trimmed by 3 bases and 4 bases, with 9 bases remaining between them. This CDR3 region has 12 residues. In DNA form, the CDR3 reads TGCAGCGTTGAGGACAAGACCTATGGCTACACCTTC. Protein: CSVEDKTYGYTF.

With respect to this clonotype: Without the conserved terminal phenylalanine or tryptophan, this CDR3 likely stems from a read error. The chain is built from TRBV7-2 and TRBJ2-7; 7 nucleotides agree with TRBD1. With V trimmed by 5 bases and J by 3 bases, 16 bases remained unmatched. From germline, CDR1 is SGHTA and CDR2 FQGNSA. This CDR3 spans 17 amino acids. CDR3 in DNA: TGTGCCAGCAGCCTACGCGAAGGGGGACAGATTTACTACGAGCAGTACCTC. As protein: CASSLREGGQIYYEQYL.

This clonotype occurred a few times. The chain uses TRBV14 and TRBJ2-7; TRBD1 is a possible D gene (5 bases). This CDR3 comprises 13 residues. Germline assignment: CDR1 SGHDN and CDR2 FVKESK. The V and J ends lost 5 bases and 10 bases respectively, with 18 bases between them. DNA for the CDR3: TGTGCCAGCAGCGCCGCCTGGGCAGGGTCCCAGTACTTC. Translation gives CASSAAWAGSQYF.

This clonotype was counted between two and nine times. The chain uses TRBV5-4 and TRBJ1-4; D gene uncertain. Trimming cost V 0 bases and J 3 bases, with 6 bases left between them. Germline V gene data show CDR1 as SGHNT and CDR2 as YYREEE (reference sequence). CDR3 length: 14 amino acids. The CDR3 spells CASSLDTANEKLFF. CDR3 DNA: TGTGCCAGCAGCTTGGATACGGCTAATGAAAAACTGTTTTTT.